The next 18 T cell receptor beta chains were all read from a single sample in a study of cytomegalovirus exposure and HLA in healthy donors. Both 60 Vbeta primers and 13 Jbeta primers went into the PCR. Generated by immunoSEQ multiplex PCR, the TCRdb table keeps only in-frame clones and is missing some. The sample lists about 200,000 clones; around 73% were seen once. The sample was PBMCs. The source of these receptors is a male donor in good health and CMV-seronegative.

The chain has TRBV4-1 and TRBJ2-5; 14 bases map to TRBD2. The junction had 12 bases not matched to a gene; V was cut back by 1 base and J by 2 bases. The CDR3 is made up of 20 amino acids. CDR1 is MGHRA, CDR2 YSYEKL, per germline. The chain's CDR3 is CASSQGGNRLAGGRQETQYF. The CDR3 DNA sequence: TGCGCCAGCAGCCAAGGGGGAAACCGACTAGCGGGAGGGCGACAAGAGACCCAGTACTTC.

This clone was recorded a few times. At one of its ends the junction is not consistent with the germline gene, which may arise from a read error. The J gene is TRBJ1-4, the V gene TRBV14; D gene unclear. The CDR3 is made up of 15 amino acids. From germline, CDR1 is SGHDN and CDR2 FVKESK. The DNA for the CDR3 is TGTGCCAGCAGCCAGGAACAGCTGAGAAATGAGAAACTGTTTTTT. Translated, it gives CASSQEQLRNEKLFF. Full variable domain (rest looked up from reference TRBV14 and TRBJ1-4): EAGVTQFPSHSVIEKGQTVTLRCDPISGHDNLYWYRRVMGKEIKFLLHFVKESKQDESGMPNNRFLAERTGGTYSTLKVQPAELEDSGVYFCASSQEQLRNEKLFFGSGTQLSVL.

CDR3 in DNA: TGTGCCAGCAGCTTAGTGGGGGGTGAGCAGTTCTTC. Translated: CASSLVGGEQFF. The chain is built from TRBV11-2 and TRBJ2-1; D might be TRBD2 (6 bases). The germline CDR1 and CDR2 sequences are SGHAT and FQNNGV. V was cut by 1 base and J by 9 bases, with 7 bases left in between. This CDR3 is 12 amino acids long.

V and J are TRBV6-1 and TRBJ2-1; TRBD2 matches at 8 bases. CDR3 length: 19 amino acids. Germline CDR1 and CDR2: MNHNS and SASEGT. V lost 2 bases to trimming and J lost 4 bases; unmatched junction nucleotides: 16. The CDR3 reads CASSERWFEASGLYNEQFF. CDR3 DNA: TGTGCCAGCAGTGAACGATGGTTTGAGGCTAGCGGGCTATACAATGAGCAGTTCTTC.

The count of this clone is one. The chain carries TRBV19 and TRBJ1-3; D gene unclear. CDR1 is LNHDA and CDR2 is SQIVND in the germline V gene (reference sequence). V was clipped by 6 bases and J by 7 bases, with 10 bases between them. The CDR3 length is 12 residues. The CDR3 sequence: CASRPKWNTIYF. In DNA, the CDR3 is TGTGCCAGTAGGCCTAAATGGAACACCATATATTTT.

This clone was recorded a few times. The chain links TRBV6-6 to TRBJ1-1; the match to TRBD1 covers 7 bases. The junction had 4 bases not matched to a gene; V was cut back by 5 bases and J by 4 bases. CDR3 size: 13 residues. Germline values: CDR1 MNHNY, CDR2 SVGAGI (reference sequence). CDR3 nucleotides: TGTGCCAGCAGTAGACAGGGTCGCACTGAAGCTTTCTTT. As protein: CASSRQGRTEAFF.

This chain connects TRBV27 to TRBJ2-2; 10 bases are a match to TRBD2. CDR1 is MNHEY and CDR2 is SMNVEV in the germline V gene (reference sequence). Trimming cost V 5 bases and J 7 bases; bases outside gene matches: 7. The CDR3 has 15 residues. This CDR3 is CASSMTSGQGGELFF. The CDR3 DNA reads TGTGCCAGCAGTATGACTAGCGGGCAGGGCGGGGAGCTGTTTTTT.

The chain is built from TRBV2 and TRBJ2-1; a weak D match, TRBD2 (5 bases). V was clipped by 6 bases and J by 4 bases, with 10 bases between them. The CDR3 extends over 13 amino acids. CDR1 and CDR2 (germline): SNHLY, FYNNEI. The CDR3 DNA sequence: TGTGCCAGCAGACCGGACTCTTACAATGAGCAGTTCTTC. The encoded protein is CASRPDSYNEQFF.

The V gene is TRBV6-5, the J gene TRBJ2-7; D call uncertain. CDR3 length equals 15 residues. The V end lost 2 bases, the J end lost 3 bases, and 14 bases lay between the germline ends. The germline V gene encodes CDR1 MNHEY and CDR2 SVGAGI. CDR3 loop: CASSYISSLGYEQYF. The CDR3 DNA reads as TGTGCCAGCAGTTACATTAGTAGTCTAGGCTACGAGCAGTACTTC.

This chain uses TRBV4-2 with TRBJ2-1; TRBD2 aligns across 9 bases. The CDR3 is 15 residues long. CDR1 LGHNA and CDR2 YNFKEQ come from the germline V gene. The V segment lost 0 bases and the J segment 12 bases; nucleotides outside the gene matches: 9. The CDR3 spells CASSQEGGRAEAQFF. In nucleotides, the CDR3 is TGTGCCAGCAGCCAAGAAGGCGGGAGGGCAGAAGCGCAGTTCTTC.

This clone was seen just once. This chain connects TRBV9 to TRBJ1-2; perhaps TRBD1 as D (5 bases). There are 17 residues in the CDR3. Trimming took off 0 bases at V and 4 bases at J, with 19 bases between the two ends. Germline CDR1 and CDR2: SGDLS and YYNGEE. CDR3 in amino acids: CASSVAVAAQVPYGYTF. CDR3 DNA sequence: TGTGCCAGCAGCGTAGCCGTCGCCGCACAGGTACCCTATGGCTACACCTTC. The full variable domain, rest sourced from reference TRBV9 and TRBJ1-2, is DSGVTQTPKHLITATGQRVTLRCSPRSGDLSVYWYQQSLDQGLQFLIQYYNGEERAKGNILERFSAQQFPDLHSELNLSSLELGDSALYFCASSVAVAAQVPYGYTFGSGTRLTVV.

The V and J genes are TRBV11-2 and TRBJ2-2; 8 bases match TRBD1. The germline CDR1 and CDR2 sequences are SGHAT and FQNNGV. V was clipped by 8 bases and J by 3 bases; unmatched bases: 5. The CDR3 runs 14 residues. In nucleotides, the CDR3 is TGTGCCAGCGCGACAGGGGTAGACACCGGGGAGCTGTTTTTT. It encodes CASATGVDTGELFF.

CDR3 protein: CASSEGQGLYEQYF. The CDR3 DNA reads as TGTGCCAGTAGTGAGGGACAGGGTCTCTACGAGCAGTACTTC. The rearrangement joins TRBV19 to TRBJ2-7, with 9 bases lining up with TRBD1. Germline CDR1 is LNHDA and CDR2 is SQIVND (reference sequence). The CDR3 is made up of 14 amino acids. After removal of 5 bases from V and 3 bases from J, the junction contained 5 bases not matched to a gene.

A few counts support this clone. This chain links TRBV27 with TRBJ1-1; D ambiguous. This CDR3 has 17 amino acids. The ends were cut back, 8 bases at V and 3 bases at J, with 25 bases in the middle. CDR1 is MNHEY, CDR2 SMNVEV, per germline (reference sequence). This chain's CDR3 is CASESHGKRDEDTEAFF. The CDR3 DNA sequence: TGTGCCAGCGAATCGCACGGCAAACGGGATGAGGACACTGAAGCTTTCTTT.

The chain couples TRBV5-1 to TRBJ1-1; a weak D match, TRBD1 (6 bases). The V gene lost 4 bases and the J gene lost 10 bases, with 26 bases spanning the gap. In germline, CDR1 is SGHRS, CDR2 YFSETQ. CDR3 length equals 16 residues. The CDR3 DNA reads TGCGCCAGCAGCGAAAAGACAGGTTCGGTTTCCCTTTCAGCTTTCTTT. The encoded protein is CASSEKTGSVSLSAFF. Drawing the rest from reference TRBV5-1 and TRBJ1-1, the complete variable domain is KAGVTQTPRYLIKTRGQQVTLSCSPISGHRSVSWYQQTPGQGLQFLFEYFSETQRNKGNFPGRFSGRQFSNSRSEMNVSTLELGDSALYLCASSEKTGSVSLSAFFGQGTRLTVV.

V gene TRBV9 combines with J gene TRBJ2-2; 9 positions match TRBD1. The CDR3 contains 17 residues. CDR1 and CDR2 from the germline V gene are SGDLS and YYNGEE. After removal of 3 bases from V and 6 bases from J, the junction contained 12 bases not matched to a gene. CDR3: CASSGGGTGFVAGELFF. DNA for the CDR3: TGTGCCAGCAGCGGAGGGGGGACAGGGTTTGTAGCCGGGGAGCTGTTTTTT. Full variable domain (missing parts from reference TRBV9 and TRBJ2-2): DSGVTQTPKHLITATGQRVTLRCSPRSGDLSVYWYQQSLDQGLQFLIQYYNGEERAKGNILERFSAQQFPDLHSELNLSSLELGDSALYFCASSGGGTGFVAGELFFGEGSRLTVL.

This clone occurred a few times. The genes are TRBV7-6 and TRBJ2-7; tentative D call: TRBD1 (5 bases). The CDR3 covers 13 residues. Trimming left V 1 base short and J 6 bases short, with 10 bases between. CDR1 and CDR2 from the germline V gene are SGHVS and FNYEAQ. In nucleotides, the CDR3 is TGTGCCAGCAGCTTAGTAGGGGTCGCCGAGCAGTACTTC. Translated: CASSLVGVAEQYF.

Only a few counts were recorded for this clone. This chain joins TRBV7-9 and TRBJ2-1, with 8 nucleotides matching TRBD2. V lost 2 bases and J lost 6; bases outside the gene matches: 9. In germline, CDR1 is SEHNR, CDR2 FQNEAQ (reference sequence). CDR3 length: 16 amino acids. CDR3: CASSLLGGLGTNEQFF. The CDR3 DNA follows: TGTGCCAGCAGCTTATTGGGGGGACTAGGCACCAATGAGCAGTTCTTC.